The 9 T cell receptor beta chains below all came from one sample that was sequenced in a study of response to subunit inactivated influenza vaccine. TCRdb re-analysed the RT-PCR reads in MiXCR, keeping a single row per CDR3 protein. In the table there are about 650,000 distinct CDR3 sequences, 14% of which are singletons. The sample consisted of PBMCs from blood, taken 14 to 15 days before vaccination. The source of these receptors is a man aged 45-65 years who received an inactivated influenza vaccine.

This clonotype was counted at least ten times. The chain recombines TRBV5-5 with TRBJ2-2; TRBD1 agrees at 7 bases. Germline V gene data show CDR1 as SGHKS and CDR2 as YYEKEE (reference sequence). The CDR3 sequence is 14 residues long. The V segment lost 4 bases and the J segment 4 bases; nucleotides outside the gene matches: 4. DNA for the CDR3: TGTGCCAGCAGCCCTCGACAGGGCACCGGGGAGCTGTTTTTT. Its translation is CASSPRQGTGELFF.

This clonotype was observed a few times. V is TRBV7-2 and J is TRBJ2-7; 7 nucleotides align to TRBD1. The V gene end was trimmed by 7 bases and the J gene end by 1 base; junction bases not matched to a gene: 7. The V gene's germline CDR1 is SGHTA and CDR2 FQGNSA. CDR3 size: 14 residues. The CDR3 DNA follows: TGTGCCAGCATGAGGCCGGGACAGTCCTACGAGCAGTACTTC. This gives the protein CASMRPGQSYEQYF. The whole variable domain, filled in from reference TRBV7-2 and TRBJ2-7, reads GAGVSQSPSNKVTEKGKDVELRCDPISGHTALYWYRQSLGQGLEFLIYFQGNSAPDKSGLPSDRFSAERTGGSVSTLTIQRTQQEDSAVYLCASMRPGQSYEQYFGPGTRLTVT.

The rearrangement links TRBV4-1 to TRBJ1-6; no reliable D call. CDR3 length equals 16 residues. Germline loops: CDR1 MGHRA, CDR2 YSYEKL. V shed 0 bases and J shed 7 bases, with 13 bases lying between them. CDR3 DNA sequence: TGCGCCAGCAGCCAAGAACTAGGGTTGTGGAATTCACCCCTCCACTTT. Amino acids: CASSQELGLWNSPLHF.

The chain uses TRBV10-3 and TRBJ2-7, with 11 bases fitting TRBD1. J lost 4 bases, V lost 8 bases, and 4 bases had no gene match. Germline CDR1 is ENHRY and CDR2 is SYGVKD. The CDR3 is 13 amino acids. The CDR3 DNA reads TGTGCCATCCAGGGACAGGGGGAGTACGAGCAGTACTTC. Amino acids: CAIQGQGEYEQYF.

The chain carries TRBV27 and TRBJ1-2; 8 bases are a match to TRBD1. The ends lost 6 bases at V and 4 bases at J; junction bases unmatched: 10. Germline V gene lookup returns CDR1 MNHEY and CDR2 SMNVEV (reference sequence). The CDR3 has 15 residues. The CDR3 DNA reads as TGTGCCAGCAGCCAAGCAGGCCAGGGGGCCTATGGCTACACCTTC. Protein product: CASSQAGQGAYGYTF.

This clonotype was counted ten times or more. The V call is TRBV11-2, the J call TRBJ2-3; TRBD2 matches 11 bases. V lost 1 base and J lost 4; bases outside the gene matches: 16. This CDR3 is 20 amino acids long. From germline, CDR1 is SGHAT and CDR2 FQNNGV. The CDR3 nucleotides are TGTGCCAGCAGCTTAGTCTTTGCGGGACTAGCGGCCCCATATGCAGATACGCAGTATTTT. It translates to CASSLVFAGLAAPYADTQYF. Full variable domain (missing parts from reference TRBV11-2 and TRBJ2-3): EAGVAQSPRYKIIEKRQSVAFWCNPISGHATLYWYQQILGQGPKLLIQFQNNGVVDDSQLPKDRFSAERLKGVDSTLKIQPAKLEDSAVYLCASSLVFAGLAAPYADTQYFGPGTRLTVL.

On this clonotype: A clone one base away is much larger, so this may be a read error. The rearrangement joins TRBV5-1 to TRBJ2-7; the match to TRBD1 covers 8 bases. Germline lookup yields CDR1 SGHRS and CDR2 YFSETQ. This CDR3 comprises 15 residues. The CDR3, as DNA: TGCGCCAGCAGCTTAAAGGACAGGGAACCCTACGAGCTGTACTTC. It yields the protein CASSLKDREPYELYF.

This clonotype was observed a handful of times. This chain connects TRBV12-3 or TRBV12-4 to TRBJ1-1, with D possibly TRBD1 on 5 matching bases. CDR3 length: 12 amino acids. V was pared by 6 bases and J by 1 base, with 6 bases between. The CDR3 here is CASRTENTEAFF. The CDR3 DNA reads as TGTGCCAGCAGGACAGAGAACACTGAAGCTTTCTTT.

Only a few counts were recorded for this clonotype. V and J are TRBV18 and TRBJ2-7; D is perhaps TRBD1 (5 bases). CDR3 size: 14 residues. Trimming took off 3 bases at V and 3 bases at J, with 12 bases between the two ends. Germline CDR1 reads KGHSH; CDR2 reads LQKENI. The CDR3 DNA is TGTGCCAGCTCACCGACAGTAACGATCTACGAGCAGTACTTC. It codes for CASSPTVTIYEQYF.